The TCR beta chain described here comes from a study of blood T cell repertoires in COVID-19. Study details: The cDNA or gDNA used as material had been derived from T cells, B-cell-depleted T cells, or PBMCs.

Sequencing was performed with immunoSEQ multiplex PCR; in TCRdb, only in-frame clones are kept and a portion is missing. In the table there are about 330,000 clones, roughly 90% of which are singletons. The material sequenced was peripheral blood. The sequence was collected from a woman between 45 and 60 years old with active or convalescent COVID-19.

CDR3: CASSLVPYGTRLTGELFF. The CDR3 DNA is TGTGCCAGCAGCTTAGTTCCCTACGGGACTAGACTCACCGGGGAGCTGTTTTTT. The chain links TRBV7-2 to TRBJ2-2; 8 nucleotides agree with TRBD2. Germline CDR1 SGHTA, CDR2 FQGNSA. This CDR3 spans 18 amino acids. The ends lost 1 base at V and 4 bases at J; junction bases unmatched: 11.